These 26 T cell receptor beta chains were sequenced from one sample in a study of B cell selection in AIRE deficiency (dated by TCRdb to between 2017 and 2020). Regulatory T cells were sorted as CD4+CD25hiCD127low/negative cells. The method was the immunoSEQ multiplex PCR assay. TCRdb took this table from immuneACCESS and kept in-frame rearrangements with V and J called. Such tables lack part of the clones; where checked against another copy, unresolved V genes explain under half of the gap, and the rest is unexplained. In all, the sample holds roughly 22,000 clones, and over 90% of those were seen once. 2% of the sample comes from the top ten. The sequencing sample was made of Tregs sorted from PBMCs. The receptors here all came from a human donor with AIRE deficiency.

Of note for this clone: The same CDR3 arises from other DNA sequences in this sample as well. CDR3: CASSEAPGIAGGAETQYF. In DNA, the CDR3 is TGTGCCAGCAGTGAGGCGCCGGGGATAGCGGGAGGCGCTGAGACCCAGTACTTC. The chain has TRBV2 and TRBJ2-5, with 10 bases that match TRBD2. V was pared by 3 bases and J by 5 bases, with 15 bases of the junction left unmatched. The CDR3 has 18 residues. Germline V CDR1 and CDR2: SNHLY, FYNNEI.

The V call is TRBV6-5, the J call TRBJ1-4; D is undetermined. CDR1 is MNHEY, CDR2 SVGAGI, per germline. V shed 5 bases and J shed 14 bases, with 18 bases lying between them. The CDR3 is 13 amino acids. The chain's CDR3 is CASSPTRNSFLFF. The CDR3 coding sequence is TGTGCCAGCAGTCCTACCCGCAACTCTTTTCTGTTTTTT.

CDR3 sequence reads: CASSLGTVAGNTIYF. As DNA, the CDR3 is TGTGCCAGCAGTTTGGGGACAGTCGCCGGAAACACCATATATTTT. The J gene is TRBJ1-3, the V gene TRBV28; 7 positions agree with TRBD1. This CDR3 comprises 15 residues. V shed 3 bases and J 4 bases; nucleotides not matched to a gene: 6. Germline CDR1 reads MDHEN; CDR2 reads SYDVKM. The full variable domain, in which reference TRBV28 and TRBJ1-3 provide the parts outside the CDR3, is DVKVTQSSRYLVKRTGEKVFLECVQDMDHENMFWYRQDPGLGLRLIYFSYDVKMKEKGDIPEGYSVSREKKERFSLILESASTNQTSMYLCASSLGTVAGNTIYFGEGSWLTVV.

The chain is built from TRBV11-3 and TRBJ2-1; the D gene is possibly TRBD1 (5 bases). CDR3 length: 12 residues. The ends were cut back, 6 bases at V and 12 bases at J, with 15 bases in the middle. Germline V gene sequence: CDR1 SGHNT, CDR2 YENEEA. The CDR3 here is CASRGGALRQFF. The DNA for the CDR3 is TGTGCCAGCAGGGGTGGGGCTCTGAGGCAGTTCTTC.

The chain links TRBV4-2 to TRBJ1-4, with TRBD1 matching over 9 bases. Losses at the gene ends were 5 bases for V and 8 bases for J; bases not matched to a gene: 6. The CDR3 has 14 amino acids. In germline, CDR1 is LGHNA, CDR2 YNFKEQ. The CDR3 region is CASSTGQGGEKLFF. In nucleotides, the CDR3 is TGTGCCAGCAGCACGGGACAGGGAGGAGAAAAACTGTTTTTT.

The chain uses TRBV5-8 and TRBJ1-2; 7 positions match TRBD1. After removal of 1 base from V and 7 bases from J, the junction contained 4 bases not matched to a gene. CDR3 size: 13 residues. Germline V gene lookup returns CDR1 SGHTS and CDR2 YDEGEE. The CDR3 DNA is TGTGCCAGCAGCTTGAGGTCAGGGGGTGGCTACACCTTC. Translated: CASSLRSGGGYTF.

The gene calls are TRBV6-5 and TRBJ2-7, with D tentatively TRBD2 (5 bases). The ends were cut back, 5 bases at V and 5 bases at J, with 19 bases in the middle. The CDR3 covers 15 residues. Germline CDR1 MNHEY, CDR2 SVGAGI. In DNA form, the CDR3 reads TGTGCCAGCAGTCATACGGATGGCGGGCCTCACGAGCAGTACTTC. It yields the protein CASSHTDGGPHEQYF.

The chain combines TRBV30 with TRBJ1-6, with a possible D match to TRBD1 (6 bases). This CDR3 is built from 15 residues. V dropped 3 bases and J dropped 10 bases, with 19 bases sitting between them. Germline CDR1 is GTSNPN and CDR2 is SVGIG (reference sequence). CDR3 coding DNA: TGTGCCTGGAGCCGATCCGCGACAGGACACTCACCCCTCCACTTT. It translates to CAWSRSATGHSPLHF.

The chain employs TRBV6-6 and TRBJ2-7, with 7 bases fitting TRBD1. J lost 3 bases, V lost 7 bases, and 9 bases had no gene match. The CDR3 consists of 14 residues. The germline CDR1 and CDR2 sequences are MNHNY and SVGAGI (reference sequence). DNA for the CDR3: TGTGCCAGCAACCCTACGGGACAGAGCTACGAGCAGTACTTC. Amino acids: CASNPTGQSYEQYF.

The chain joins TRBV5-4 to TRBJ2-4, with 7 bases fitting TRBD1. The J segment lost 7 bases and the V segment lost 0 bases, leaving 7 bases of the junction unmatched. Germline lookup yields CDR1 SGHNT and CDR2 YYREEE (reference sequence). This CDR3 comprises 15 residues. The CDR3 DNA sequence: TGTGCCAGCAGCTTGGGTGGGACAGTGCTGAACATTCAGTACTTC. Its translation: CASSLGGTVLNIQYF.

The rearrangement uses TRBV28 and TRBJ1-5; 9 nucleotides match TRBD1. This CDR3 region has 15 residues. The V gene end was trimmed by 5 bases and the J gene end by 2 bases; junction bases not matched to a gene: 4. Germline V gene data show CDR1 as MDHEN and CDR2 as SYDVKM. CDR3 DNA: TGTGCCAGCAGTGGACAGGGGTGGGGCAATCAGCCCCAGCATTTT. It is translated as CASSGQGWGNQPQHF.

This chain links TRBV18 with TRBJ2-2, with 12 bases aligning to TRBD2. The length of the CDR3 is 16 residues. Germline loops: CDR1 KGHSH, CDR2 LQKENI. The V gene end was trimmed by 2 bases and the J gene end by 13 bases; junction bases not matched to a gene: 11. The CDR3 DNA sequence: TGTGCCAGCTCACCAGGCACTCGGACTAGCGGGATCGGGCTGTTTTTT. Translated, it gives CASSPGTRTSGIGLFF.

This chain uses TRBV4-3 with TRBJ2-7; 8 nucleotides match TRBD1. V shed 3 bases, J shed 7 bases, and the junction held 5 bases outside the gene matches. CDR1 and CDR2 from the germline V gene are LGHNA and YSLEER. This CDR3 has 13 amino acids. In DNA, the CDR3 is TGCGCCAGCAGCCAGGACAGGGCTGGGGAGCAGTACTTC. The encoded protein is CASSQDRAGEQYF.

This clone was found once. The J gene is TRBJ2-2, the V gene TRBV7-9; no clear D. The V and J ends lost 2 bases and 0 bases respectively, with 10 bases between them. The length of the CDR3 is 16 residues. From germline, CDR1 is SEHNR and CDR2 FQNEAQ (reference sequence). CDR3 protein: CASSLSATANTGELFF. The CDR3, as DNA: TGTGCCAGCAGCTTAAGTGCGACGGCGAACACCGGGGAGCTGTTTTTT.

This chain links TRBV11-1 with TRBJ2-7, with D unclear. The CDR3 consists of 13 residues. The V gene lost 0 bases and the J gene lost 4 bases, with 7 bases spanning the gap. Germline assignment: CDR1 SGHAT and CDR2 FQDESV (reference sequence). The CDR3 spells CASSLAREYEQYF. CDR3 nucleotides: TGTGCCAGCAGCTTAGCACGTGAATACGAGCAGTACTTC.

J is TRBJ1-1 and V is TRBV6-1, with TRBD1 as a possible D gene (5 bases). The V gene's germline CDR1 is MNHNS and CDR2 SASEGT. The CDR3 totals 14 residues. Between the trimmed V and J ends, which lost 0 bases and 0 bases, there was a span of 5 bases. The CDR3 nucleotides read TGTGCCAGCAGTGAAGCGGGGCTGAACACTGAAGCTTTCTTT. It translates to CASSEAGLNTEAFF.

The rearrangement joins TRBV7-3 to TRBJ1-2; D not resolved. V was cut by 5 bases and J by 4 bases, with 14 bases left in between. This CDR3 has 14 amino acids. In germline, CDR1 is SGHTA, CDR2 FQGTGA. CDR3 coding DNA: TGTGCCAGCAGCCCCCACCGGAAATCCTATGGCTACACCTTC. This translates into CASSPHRKSYGYTF.

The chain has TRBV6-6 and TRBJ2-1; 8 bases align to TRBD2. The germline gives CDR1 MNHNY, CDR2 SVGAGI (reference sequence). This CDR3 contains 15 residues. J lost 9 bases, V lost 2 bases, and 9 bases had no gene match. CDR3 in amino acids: CASSYPFPREGEQFF. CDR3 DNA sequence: TGTGCCAGCAGTTACCCCTTTCCACGGGAGGGTGAGCAGTTCTTC.

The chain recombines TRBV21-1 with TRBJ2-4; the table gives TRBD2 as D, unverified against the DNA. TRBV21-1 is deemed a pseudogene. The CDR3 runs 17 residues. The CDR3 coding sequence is TGTGCCAGCAGCAAGCGGGGATCGAGACTAGCCAAAAACATTCAGTACTTC. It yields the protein CASSKRGSRLAKNIQYF.

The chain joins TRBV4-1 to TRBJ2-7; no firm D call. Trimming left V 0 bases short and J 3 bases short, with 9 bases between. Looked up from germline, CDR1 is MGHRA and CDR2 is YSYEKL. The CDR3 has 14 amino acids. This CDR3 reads CASSQDPRFYEQYF. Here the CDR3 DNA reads TGCGCCAGCAGCCAAGATCCCAGGTTCTACGAGCAGTACTTC.

The CDR3 protein is CAWHRVRGYTF. Here the CDR3 DNA reads TGTGCCTGGCACAGGGTGAGGGGCTACACCTTC. The rearrangement uses TRBV30 and TRBJ1-2, with D tentatively TRBD1 (6 bases). The CDR3 is made up of 11 amino acids. V dropped 5 bases and J dropped 8 bases, with 12 bases sitting between them. Germline CDR1 and CDR2: GTSNPN and SVGIG (reference sequence). Drawing the rest from reference TRBV30 and TRBJ1-2, the complete variable domain is SQTIHQWPATLVQPVGSPLSLECTVEGTSNPNLYWYRQAAGRGLQLLFYSVGIGQISSEVPQNLSASRPQDRQFILSSKKLLLSDSGFYLCAWHRVRGYTFGSGTRLTVV.

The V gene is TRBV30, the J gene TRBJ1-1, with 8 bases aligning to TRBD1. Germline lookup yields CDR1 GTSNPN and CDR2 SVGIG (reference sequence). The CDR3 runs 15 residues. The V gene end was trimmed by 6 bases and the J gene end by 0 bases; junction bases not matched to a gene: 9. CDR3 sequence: CACGGTGFMNTEAFF. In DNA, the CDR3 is TGTGCCTGCGGGGGGACAGGCTTCATGAACACTGAAGCTTTCTTT.

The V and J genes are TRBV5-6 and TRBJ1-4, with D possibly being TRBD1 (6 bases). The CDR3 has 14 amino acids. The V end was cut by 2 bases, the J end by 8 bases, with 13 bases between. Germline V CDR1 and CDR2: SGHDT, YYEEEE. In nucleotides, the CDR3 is TGTGCCAGCAGCTTCGTGGGGGCGAGGGAAAAACTGTTTTTT. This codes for CASSFVGAREKLFF. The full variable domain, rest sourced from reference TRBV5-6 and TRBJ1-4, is DAGVTQSPTHLIKTRGQQVTLRCSPKSGHDTVSWYQQALGQGPQFIFQYYEEEERQRGNFPDRFSGHQFPNYSSELNVNALLLGDSALYLCASSFVGAREKLFFGSGTQLSVL.

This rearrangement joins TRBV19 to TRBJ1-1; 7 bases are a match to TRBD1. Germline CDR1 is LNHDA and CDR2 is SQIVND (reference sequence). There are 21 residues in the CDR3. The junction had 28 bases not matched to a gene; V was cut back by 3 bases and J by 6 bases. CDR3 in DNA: TGTGCCAGTAGTATTTTGAACAGGGGTTTGGTAAGAGACTATCAGGGCTCTGAAGCTTTCTTT. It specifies CASSILNRGLVRDYQGSEAFF.

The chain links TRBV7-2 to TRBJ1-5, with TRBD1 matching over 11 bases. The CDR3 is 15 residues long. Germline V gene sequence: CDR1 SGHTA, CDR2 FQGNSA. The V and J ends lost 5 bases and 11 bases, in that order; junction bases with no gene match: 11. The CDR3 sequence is CASSPRTGGLQAQHF. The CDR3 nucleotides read TGTGCCAGCAGCCCCCGGACAGGGGGCTTGCAGGCCCAGCATTTT. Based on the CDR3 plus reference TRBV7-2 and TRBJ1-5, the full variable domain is GAGVSQSPSNKVTEKGKDVELRCDPISGHTALYWYRQSLGQGLEFLIYFQGNSAPDKSGLPSDRFSAERTGGSVSTLTIQRTQQEDSAVYLCASSPRTGGLQAQHFGDGTRLSIL.

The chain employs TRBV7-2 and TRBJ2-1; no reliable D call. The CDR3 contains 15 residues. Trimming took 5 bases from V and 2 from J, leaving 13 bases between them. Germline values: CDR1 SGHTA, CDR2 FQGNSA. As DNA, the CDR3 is TGTGCCAGCAGCCCGCACAGACAAACCTACAATGAGCAGTTCTTC. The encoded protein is CASSPHRQTYNEQFF. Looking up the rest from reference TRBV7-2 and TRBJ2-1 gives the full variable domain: GAGVSQSPSNKVTEKGKDVELRCDPISGHTALYWYRQSLGQGLEFLIYFQGNSAPDKSGLPSDRFSAERTGGSVSTLTIQRTQQEDSAVYLCASSPHRQTYNEQFFGPGTRLTVL.